One and the same sample provided the 26 T cell receptor beta chains below, sequenced in a study of T cell responses to AZD1222 COVID-19 vaccine. Produced via immunoSEQ multiplex PCR; TCRdb's table is partial and in-frame only. This sample carries around 160,000 clones, around four fifths of them seen once, and the ten largest clones take around 4.1%. Material: peripheral blood, obtained on day 0 of MenACWY control vaccination. These receptors all come from an adult in good health.

The gene calls are TRBV10-2 and TRBJ2-5; D is undetermined. Germline-derived CDR1 and CDR2 are WSHSY and SAAADI. V was pared by 3 bases and J by 5 bases, with 4 bases between. This CDR3 region has 11 residues. The chain's CDR3 is CASSDTETQYF. CDR3 sequence (DNA): TGCGCCAGCAGTGACACCGAGACCCAGTACTTC.

This clone was recorded only once. J is TRBJ2-3 and V is TRBV6-2 or TRBV6-3; D is perhaps TRBD2 (5 bases). V was cut by 2 bases and J by 4 bases, with 13 bases left in between. This CDR3 is 15 amino acids long. Germline assignment: CDR1 MNHEY and CDR2 SVGEGT. This chain's CDR3 is CASSYMLALADTQYF. The CDR3 coding sequence is TGTGCCAGCAGTTACATGTTAGCGCTGGCAGATACGCAGTATTTT.

This clone has a single count. The CDR3 sequence: CASSDGAGAAYEQYV. CDR3 in DNA: TGTGCCAGCTCAGACGGGGCAGGGGCCGCCTACGAGCAGTACGTC. The chain joins TRBV18 to TRBJ2-7, with D possibly matching TRBD1 (6 bases). V was trimmed by 5 bases and J by 2 bases, leaving 16 bases between them. Germline assignment: CDR1 KGHSH and CDR2 LQKENI. The CDR3 is 15 residues long.

This chain connects TRBV7-8 to TRBJ2-3; 8 bases match TRBD2. The ends lost 5 bases at V and 5 bases at J; junction bases unmatched: 6. There are 14 residues in the CDR3. Germline CDR1 reads SGHVS; CDR2 reads FQNEAQ. Here the CDR3 DNA reads TGTGCCAGCAGCCCCCCGGGGGGGGTAGATACGCAGTATTTT. It translates to CASSPPGGVDTQYF.

V and J are TRBV6-5 and TRBJ1-4; TRBD1 matches 9 bases. The trim removed 6 bases at V and 10 bases at J, leaving 9 bases unmatched. This CDR3 has 14 amino acids. Germline CDR1 and CDR2: MNHEY and SVGAGI. CDR3 nucleotides: TGTGCCAGCAGAAGGACAGGGGAGCACGGAAAACTGTTTTTT. It specifies CASRRTGEHGKLFF.

CDR3 DNA: TGTGCCAGCAGGAATACAGGGCTGAATTCACCCCTCCACTTT. Translated: CASRNTGLNSPLHF. The chain couples TRBV3-1 (or the pseudogene TRBV3-2) to TRBJ1-6; D is possibly TRBD1 (6 bases). The V end was cut by 6 bases, the J end by 7 bases, with 13 bases between. The CDR3 totals 14 residues. Germline V gene sequence: CDR1 LGHDT, CDR2 YNNKEL (reference sequence).

This chain connects TRBV6-2 or TRBV6-3 to TRBJ2-3; D is uncertain. From germline, CDR1 is MNHEY and CDR2 SVGEGT. V lost 2 bases, J lost 2 bases, and 2 bases lay in between. The CDR3 sequence is 12 residues long. CDR3 sequence reads: CASSYLTDTQYF. In nucleotides, the CDR3 is TGTGCCAGCAGTTACCTCACAGATACGCAGTATTTT.

This clone was detected only a few times. V and J are TRBV4-1 and TRBJ2-5; 7 positions match TRBD2. The CDR3 has 16 residues. V was clipped by 1 base and J by 1 base; unmatched bases: 6. CDR1 is MGHRA, CDR2 YSYEKL, per germline. CDR3 nucleotides: TGCGCCAGCAGCCAAGGTTGGGGACTAAGCCAAGAGACCCAGTACTTC. It specifies CASSQGWGLSQETQYF.

The chain carries TRBV19 and TRBJ2-1; D might be TRBD2 (5 bases). Trimming pared 9 bases from V and 5 bases from J, leaving 20 bases between. The CDR3 totals 15 residues. CDR1 LNHDA and CDR2 SQIVND come from the germline V gene (reference sequence). The CDR3 region is CASRKGLLGNNEQFF. CDR3 bases: TGTGCCAGCCGGAAGGGCCTACTAGGAAACAATGAGCAGTTCTTC.

The chain is built from TRBV28 and TRBJ1-2; weak D call: TRBD1 (6 bases). The CDR3 length is 11 residues. The V and J ends lost 5 bases and 7 bases respectively, with 8 bases between them. The germline V gene has CDR1 MDHEN and CDR2 SYDVKM. Written as DNA, the CDR3 is TGTGCCAGCAGTCTAGGGGGTGGCTACACCTTC. Translated, it gives CASSLGGGYTF.

The rearrangement links TRBV5-1 to TRBJ2-1, with D unclear. The V and J ends lost 2 bases and 1 base respectively, with 10 bases between them. The CDR3 is 15 residues long. Germline CDR1 is SGHRS and CDR2 is YFSETQ. CDR3 region: CASSFLDTSYNEQFF. The CDR3 DNA sequence: TGCGCCAGCAGCTTTCTTGATACGTCCTACAATGAGCAGTTCTTC.

The chain combines TRBV27 with TRBJ1-6; D ambiguous. This CDR3 contains 15 residues. V shed 3 bases and J shed 0 bases, with 6 bases lying between them. CDR1 and CDR2 from the germline V gene are MNHEY and SMNVEV (reference sequence). The CDR3 sequence: CASSFRSSYNSPLHF. In nucleotides, the CDR3 is TGTGCCAGCAGTTTCAGGAGCTCCTATAATTCACCCCTCCACTTT.

The genes are TRBV28 and TRBJ1-3; D may be TRBD1 (6 bases). The CDR3 length is 13 residues. The V gene's germline CDR1 is MDHEN and CDR2 SYDVKM. V was shortened by 6 bases and J by 4 bases, with 10 bases between the two germline ends. This chain's CDR3 is CASRGTPGNTIYF. CDR3 nucleotide sequence: TGTGCCAGCAGGGGGACACCGGGAAACACCATATATTTT.

The chain links TRBV5-6 to TRBJ1-2, with 8 nucleotides matching TRBD1. The ends lost 3 bases at V and 5 bases at J; junction bases unmatched: 9. This CDR3 region has 15 residues. Germline V gene lookup returns CDR1 SGHDT and CDR2 YYEEEE. For the CDR3, the DNA is TGTGCCAGCAGCTGGTGGGACAGGAAGGGGTATGGCTACACCTTC. The encoded protein is CASSWWDRKGYGYTF.

This chain uses TRBV6-6 with TRBJ1-2; 9 bases fit TRBD1. Germline V lookup: CDR1 MNHNY, CDR2 SVGAGI (reference sequence). The length of the CDR3 is 17 residues. V trimming: 5 bases; J trimming: 6 bases; junction bases outside the gene matches: 16. CDR3 residues: CASSPTQIQGALHGYTF. CDR3 coding DNA: TGTGCCAGCAGTCCAACCCAGATACAGGGGGCTCTCCATGGCTACACCTTC.

The chain joins TRBV27 to TRBJ1-3; D gene uncertain. The germline V gene has CDR1 MNHEY and CDR2 SMNVEV (reference sequence). V was trimmed by 5 bases and J by 4 bases, leaving 9 bases between them. The CDR3 consists of 13 residues. In nucleotides, the CDR3 is TGTGCCAGCAGTGACTATGGGGGAAACACCATATATTTT. This gives the protein CASSDYGGNTIYF.

This clone was counted only a few times. The rearrangement links TRBV3-1 (or the pseudogene TRBV3-2) to TRBJ1-2; maybe TRBD1 (5 bases). Germline CDR1 and CDR2: LGHDT and YNNKEL (reference sequence). The CDR3 runs 15 residues. V gave up 0 bases and J gave up 2 bases, with 10 bases separating them. Here the CDR3 DNA reads TGTGCCAGCAGCCAAGACAGGGATCTCAACTATGGCTACACCTTC. It is translated as CASSQDRDLNYGYTF.

This clone was found a few times. The chain employs TRBV7-9 and TRBJ2-1; either TRBD1 or TRBD2 may supply D (6 bases each). V lost 6 bases to trimming and J lost 9 bases, with 24 bases between them. The CDR3 has 16 residues. Per the germline V gene, CDR1 is SEHNR and CDR2 is FQNEAQ (reference sequence). In DNA, the CDR3 is TGTGCCAGCAGTTACCACCGGGGGCCGGCCTCAGGTGAGCAGTTCTTC. This translates into CASSYHRGPASGEQFF.

The V gene is TRBV19, the J gene TRBJ1-1, with a tentative D call TRBD1 (5 bases). Germline CDR1 is LNHDA and CDR2 is SQIVND (reference sequence). The V and J ends lost 7 bases and 4 bases respectively, with 28 bases between them. This CDR3 has 18 amino acids. The CDR3 sequence: CASTPLAGGQVKGTEAFF. CDR3 DNA sequence: TGTGCCAGTACCCCTCTAGCTGGGGGTCAGGTTAAAGGCACTGAAGCTTTCTTT.

The chain joins TRBV27 to TRBJ2-3; a weak D match, TRBD1 (5 bases). The germline V gene encodes CDR1 MNHEY and CDR2 SMNVEV (reference sequence). This CDR3 is built from 14 residues. With 1 base removed from V and 2 bases from J, the gap between germline ends came to 7 bases. CDR3 residues: CASSLWGNTDTQYF. The CDR3 DNA is TGTGCCAGCAGTTTATGGGGCAACACAGATACGCAGTATTTT.

On this clone itself: A junction boundary mismatches the germline segment, possibly from a read error. The J gene is TRBJ1-2, the V gene TRBV2; D may be TRBD1 (6 bases). From germline, CDR1 is SNHLY and CDR2 FYNNEI. There are 13 residues in the CDR3. In DNA form, the CDR3 reads TGTGCCAGCGGTGACAGGTTAAAGGGAGGCTACACCTTC. Translated, it gives CASGDRLKGGYTF.

This clone turned up a few times. The chain links TRBV18 to TRBJ1-1; D is perhaps TRBD1 (5 bases). Germline CDR1 reads KGHSH; CDR2 reads LQKENI. The CDR3 is 13 residues long. Trimming removed 3 bases at V and 11 bases at J, with 16 bases between. CDR3 loop: CASSPARDQRAFF. In DNA, the CDR3 is TGTGCCAGCTCACCTGCCAGGGACCAGAGGGCTTTCTTT.

Worth noting for this clone: Within the sample, other DNA sequences also encode this same CDR3. The chain links TRBV12-3 or TRBV12-4 to TRBJ1-1; D unclear. V lost 4 bases to trimming and J lost 1 base, with 1 base between them. This CDR3 region has 11 residues. CDR3 nucleotide sequence: TGTGCCAGCAGTTCGAACACTGAAGCTTTCTTT. It encodes CASSSNTEAFF.

This clone was detected a few times. For the CDR3, the DNA is TGCGCCAGCAGCTTGGTATGGGGAGCAACTAATGAAAAACTGTTTTTT. It specifies CASSLVWGATNEKLFF. The rearrangement uses TRBV5-1 and TRBJ1-4; D uncertain. CDR1 and CDR2 from the germline V gene are SGHRS and YFSETQ. V gave up 0 bases and J gave up 0 bases, with 9 bases separating them. This CDR3 spans 16 amino acids. Full variable domain (rest looked up from reference TRBV5-1 and TRBJ1-4): KAGVTQTPRYLIKTRGQQVTLSCSPISGHRSVSWYQQTPGQGLQFLFEYFSETQRNKGNFPGRFSGRQFSNSRSEMNVSTLELGDSALYLCASSLVWGATNEKLFFGSGTQLSVL.

The sample holds one count of this clone. The chain carries TRBV3-1 (or the pseudogene TRBV3-2) and TRBJ2-1; 8 nucleotides agree with TRBD2. Germline CDR1 LGHDT, CDR2 YNNKEL (reference sequence). The CDR3 is 14 residues long. J lost 4 bases, V lost 2 bases, and 1 base had no gene match. The CDR3 DNA sequence: TGTGCCAGCAGCCAAAGCGGGAGATACAATGAGCAGTTCTTC. This codes for CASSQSGRYNEQFF.

This chain connects TRBV3-1 (or the pseudogene TRBV3-2) to TRBJ2-1; no reliable D call. Germline-derived CDR1 and CDR2 are LGHDT and YNNKEL (reference sequence). With 0 bases removed from V and 10 bases from J, the gap between germline ends came to 13 bases. CDR3 length equals 14 residues. CDR3 residues: CASSQDRESGEQFF. The DNA for the CDR3 is TGTGCCAGCAGCCAAGATCGTGAGAGTGGGGAGCAGTTCTTC.